These 9 T cell receptor beta chains came from one sample sequenced in a study of blood T cell repertoires in COVID-19. Sequencing used immunoSEQ multiplex PCR; TCRdb keeps in-frame clones, though not all of them. Among around 200,000 clones listed, 86% were seen once. The sequenced sample consisted of PBMCs or T cells enriched from blood (not recorded which). The receptors shown here come from a woman aged 40-49 years with acute COVID-19.

The V call is TRBV7-3, the J call TRBJ2-6; the match to TRBD1 covers 7 bases. Germline assignment: CDR1 SGHTA and CDR2 FQGTGA. V lost 6 bases and J lost 0; bases outside the gene matches: 8. The CDR3 is made up of 17 amino acids. Written as DNA, the CDR3 is TGTGCCAGCAGTGGGGACAGTTTTGCCTCTGGGGCCAACGTCCTGACTTTC. The encoded protein is CASSGDSFASGANVLTF.

In this sample, this clone turned up once. J is TRBJ2-2 and V is TRBV3-1 (or the pseudogene TRBV3-2); unclear D gene. Germline values: CDR1 LGHDT, CDR2 YNNKEL (reference sequence). This CDR3 has 16 amino acids. V gave up 1 base and J gave up 1 base, with 10 bases separating them. The CDR3 sequence is CASSQGGPMNTGELFF. CDR3 nucleotides: TGTGCCAGCAGCCAAGGCGGTCCGATGAACACCGGGGAGCTGTTTTTT.

The chain joins TRBV7-2 to TRBJ2-3; D might be TRBD1 (8 bases). The germline V gene encodes CDR1 SGHTA and CDR2 FQGNSA. V lost 5 bases and J lost 2, with 23 bases in between. This CDR3 spans 18 amino acids. The CDR3, as DNA: TGTGCCAGCAGCCCTACTCCTCGGACAGGGAGGGACACAGATACGCAGTATTTT. Protein product: CASSPTPRTGRDTDTQYF.

V gene TRBV5-1 combines with J gene TRBJ1-1, with 8 positions matching TRBD1. This CDR3 region has 11 residues. Trimming at V came to 3 bases and at J to 12 bases, leaving 4 bases not matched to a gene. In germline, CDR1 is SGHRS, CDR2 YFSETQ. The CDR3 sequence is CASSSGQASFF. The DNA for the CDR3 is TGCGCCAGCAGCTCGGGACAGGCTTCTTTCTTT.

The sample holds one count of this clone. The chain couples TRBV7-9 to TRBJ2-7; TRBD1 matches at 8 bases. Trimming took 4 bases from V and 4 from J; bases not matched to a gene: 3. The CDR3 consists of 13 residues. The germline gives CDR1 SEHNR, CDR2 FQNEAQ (reference sequence). The CDR3 DNA reads TGTGCCAGCAGCTCCACAGGGGGGTACGAGCAGTACTTC. Encoded protein: CASSSTGGYEQYF.

The genes are TRBV11-3 and TRBJ2-3, with 10 nucleotides matching TRBD1. In germline, CDR1 is SGHNT, CDR2 YENEEA. The junction had 5 bases not matched to a gene; V was cut back by 6 bases and J by 5 bases. This CDR3 spans 14 amino acids. Here the CDR3 DNA reads TGTGCCAGCAGAGCCGGGACAGGGGAAGATACGCAGTATTTT. Amino acids: CASRAGTGEDTQYF.

The CDR3 coding sequence is TGTGCCAGCAGTGTGGGGGGGCAAAAGGCTTTCTTT. It codes for CASSVGGQKAFF. The gene calls are TRBV12-3 or TRBV12-4 and TRBJ1-1, with D perhaps TRBD1 (6 bases). The V end was cut by 5 bases, the J end by 11 bases, with 15 bases between. CDR3 length: 12 residues.

The CDR3 region is CATSTTHGVVDYEQYF. CDR3 bases: TGTGCCACCAGTACCACTCACGGGGTAGTAGACTACGAGCAGTACTTC. This chain links TRBV24-1 with TRBJ2-7; weak D call: TRBD2 (5 bases). The germline V gene has CDR1 KGHDR and CDR2 SFDVKD. The CDR3 has 16 residues. Deletions cut 6 bases from V and 3 bases from J, with 20 bases between.

The rearrangement links TRBV15 to TRBJ2-2; 10 positions agree with TRBD1. The CDR3 length is 15 residues. After removal of 3 bases from V and 8 bases from J, the junction contained 6 bases not matched to a gene. The germline gives CDR1 LNHNV, CDR2 YYDKDF (reference sequence). CDR3 DNA: TGTGCCACCAGCAGCGAGAGGGACAGGGGAGGGGAGCTGTTTTTT. This sequence encodes CATSSERDRGGELFF.